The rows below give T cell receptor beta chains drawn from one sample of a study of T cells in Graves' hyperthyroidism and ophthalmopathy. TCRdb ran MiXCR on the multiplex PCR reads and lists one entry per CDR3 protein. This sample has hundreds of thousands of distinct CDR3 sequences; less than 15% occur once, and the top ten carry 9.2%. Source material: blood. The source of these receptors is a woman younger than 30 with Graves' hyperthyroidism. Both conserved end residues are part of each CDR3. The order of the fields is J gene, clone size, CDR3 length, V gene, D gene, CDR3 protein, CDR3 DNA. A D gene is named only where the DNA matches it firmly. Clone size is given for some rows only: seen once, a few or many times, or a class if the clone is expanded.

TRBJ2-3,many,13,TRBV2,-,CASSERDPRSQYF,TGTGCCAGCAGTGAACGCGATCCCAGATCGCAGTATTTT
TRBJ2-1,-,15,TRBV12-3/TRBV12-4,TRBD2,CASSVGTSGINEQFF,TGTGCCAGCAGTGTAGGGACTAGCGGGATTAATGAGCAGTTCTTC
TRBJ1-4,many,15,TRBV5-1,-,CASSLRSSGGEKLFF,TGCGCCAGCAGCTTGCGGTCGTCCGGGGGTGAAAAACTGTTTTTT
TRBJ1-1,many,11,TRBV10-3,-,CAISAGTEAFF,TGTGCCATCAGTGCTGGCACTGAAGCTTTCTTT
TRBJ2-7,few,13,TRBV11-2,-,CASRGGIYYEQYF,TGTGCCAGCAGGGGCGGGATTTACTACGAGCAGTACTTC
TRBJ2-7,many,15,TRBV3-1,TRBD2,CASSPGLAGVWEQYF,TGTGCCAGCAGCCCCGGACTAGCGGGAGTATGGGAGCAGTACTTC
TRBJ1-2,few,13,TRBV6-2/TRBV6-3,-,CASSYGGGYGYTF,TGTGCCAGCAGTTACGGAGGGGGCTATGGCTACACCTTC
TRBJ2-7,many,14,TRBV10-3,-,CAISEGWRTYEQYF,TGTGCCATCAGTGAGGGGTGGAGGACCTACGAGCAGTACTTC
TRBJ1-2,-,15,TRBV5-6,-,CASRESGGPVYGYTF,TGTGCCAGCAGGGAAAGCGGGGGGCCGGTCTATGGCTACACCTTC
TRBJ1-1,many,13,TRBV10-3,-,CATEQGGNTEAFF,TGTGCCACGGAACAGGGAGGGAACACTGAAGCTTTCTTT
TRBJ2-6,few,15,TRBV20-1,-,CSARKDNSGANVLTF,TGCAGTGCCCGTAAGGACAACTCTGGGGCCAACGTCCTGACTTTC
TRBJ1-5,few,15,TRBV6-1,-,CASSPSRNSNQPQHF,TGTGCCAGCAGCCCTTCACGGAATAGCAATCAGCCCCAGCATTTT
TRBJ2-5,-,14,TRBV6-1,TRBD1,CASSGGTGIETQYF,TGTGCCAGCAGCGGAGGGACAGGGATAGAGACCCAGTACTTC
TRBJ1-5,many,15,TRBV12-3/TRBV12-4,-,CASSSRGKGNQPQHF,TGTGCCAGCAGTTCCAGGGGTAAGGGCAATCAGCCCCAGCATTTT
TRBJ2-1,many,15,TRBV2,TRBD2,CASKWLAGGRDEQFF,TGTGCCAGCAAGTGGTTGGCGGGGGGGCGGGATGAGCAGTTCTTC
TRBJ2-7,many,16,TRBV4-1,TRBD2,CASSQGFGGSSYEQYF,TGCGCCAGCAGCCAAGGCTTCGGCGGGAGCTCCTACGAGCAGTACTTC
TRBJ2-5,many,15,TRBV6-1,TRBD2,CANSAGTSGERTQYF,TGTGCCAACAGTGCCGGGACTAGCGGGGAGCGGACCCAGTACTTC
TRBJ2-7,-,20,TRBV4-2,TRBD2,CASSQEKSPPGSGRAYEQYF,TGTGCCAGCAGCCAAGAGAAATCGCCGCCGGGAAGCGGGAGGGCCTACGAGCAGTACTTC
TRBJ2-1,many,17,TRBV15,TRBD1,CATSRDYGDREGNEQFF,TGTGCCACCAGCAGAGATTATGGGGACAGGGAAGGCAATGAGCAGTTCTTC
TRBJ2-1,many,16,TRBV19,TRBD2,CASTPSGGRYYNEQFF,TGTGCCAGTACCCCCTCTGGCGGGAGGTACTACAATGAGCAGTTCTTC
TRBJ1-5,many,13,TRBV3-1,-,CASSQAPDQPQHF,TGTGCCAGCAGCCAGGCCCCGGATCAGCCCCAGCATTTT
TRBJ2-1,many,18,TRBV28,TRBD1,CASSFVTGGRWIGSGQFF,TGTGCCAGCAGTTTCGTGACAGGGGGACGGTGGATCGGCTCTGGGCAGTTCTTC
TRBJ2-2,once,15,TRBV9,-,CASSVDSNGSGELFF,TGTGCCAGCAGCGTAGATAGCAATGGGTCCGGGGAGCTGTTTTTT
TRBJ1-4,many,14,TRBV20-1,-,CSARGTPTNEKLFF,TGCAGTGCTAGAGGGACGCCAACTAATGAAAAACTGTTTTTT
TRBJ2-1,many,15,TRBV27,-,CASSLLGDSYNEQFF,TGTGCCAGCAGTTTGCTCGGCGACTCCTACAATGAGCAGTTCTTC
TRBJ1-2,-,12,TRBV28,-,CASSLQGHGYTF,TGTGCCAGCAGTTTACAGGGTCATGGCTACACCTTC
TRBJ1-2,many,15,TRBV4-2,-,CASSQDLGGWNGYTF,TGTGCCAGCAGCCAAGATCTTGGGGGCTGGAATGGCTACACCTTC
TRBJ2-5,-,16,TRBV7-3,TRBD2,CASRRMSLAGGETQYF,TGTGCCAGCAGAAGGATGTCGCTAGCGGGAGGAGAGACCCAGTACTTC
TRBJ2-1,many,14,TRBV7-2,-,CASSLGAEYNEQFF,TGTGCCAGCAGCTTAGGAGCGGAGTACAATGAGCAGTTCTTC
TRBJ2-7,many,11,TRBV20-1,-,CSAPRRDEQYF,TGCAGTGCTCCCCGGCGCGACGAGCAGTACTTC